The source of this T cell receptor (beta chain) is a study of cytomegalovirus exposure and HLA in healthy donors. In the case of this clone: The antigen is unknown.

TCRdb keeps only in-frame clones here, not all; method: immunoSEQ multiplex PCR. This table holds 150,000 to 200,000 clones, about four fifths found once. Trimming removed 1 base from V and 5 bases from J, with 11 bases in between. The germline gives CDR1 SGHTA, CDR2 FQGNSA. The CDR3 length is 14 residues. General observations from the study: Most sequenced TCRs were rare (though some public TCRs occurred in many donors). Among TCR beta chains, those listed as cytomegalovirus-associated numbered over 150. Subsequent analysis found a tendency for first-cohort TCR clusters to co-occur within the 90 to 150 validation repertoires.

The receptor comes from a woman aged 18-35 years in good health and CMV-seropositive. Sequenced: PBMCs. This chain connects TRBV7-2 to TRBJ2-5; possibly TRBD1 for D (5 bases). This CDR3 reads CASSLGFRGETQYF. The DNA for the CDR3 is TGTGCCAGCAGCTTAGGATTTAGGGGTGAGACCCAGTACTTC.